The source of this T cell receptor beta chain is a study of Ad26.COV2.S vaccination and SARS-CoV-2 variants. Turning to the study itself: Intramuscular Ad26.COV2.S at 5x10^10 or 1x10^11 viral particles. Whole-study results and caveats: There was reportedly substantial breadth in spike-specific CD8+ and CD4+ T cell responses after vaccination.

The treatment: about 20 received Ad26.COV2.S at low or high dose, single or two shots; 5 received placebo; per-sample allocation not given. The samples date from day 63 after the first vaccine or placebo injection. V dropped 2 bases and J dropped 5 bases, with 9 bases sitting between them. Germline V gives CDR1 LGHDT, CDR2 YNNKEL (reference sequence). CDR3 length: 13 residues. Comments on this clone: Its antigen is as yet unknown.

Profiling relied on immunoSEQ multiplex PCR, and the TCRdb table lists in-frame clones only, not all of them. Altogether 320,000 or so clones are present, 90% being singletons, with the ten largest covering 5% to 6.5%. The sequencing used peripheral blood, collected in a trial of Ad26.COV2.S vaccine versus placebo. The chain combines TRBV3-1 (or the pseudogene TRBV3-2) with TRBJ1-1; D unresolved. The receptor was derived from a person aged 18-65 years who received the Ad26.COV2.S COVID-19 vaccine or a placebo. The CDR3 loop is CASSQSGWTEAFF. CDR3 DNA sequence: TGTGCCAGCAGCCAATCGGGGTGGACTGAAGCTTTCTTT.